This T cell receptor (beta chain) was obtained from a study of cytomegalovirus exposure and HLA in healthy donors. Regarding the study as a whole: The HLA-A and HLA-B alleles of most subjects were reportedly predicted accurately from TCR beta sequences. Within the data, a cluster of highly shared sequence variants was likely a sequencing artifact.

Amplification used 60 Vbeta primers and 13 Jbeta primers. TCRdb keeps only in-frame clones here, not all; method: immunoSEQ multiplex PCR. The sample has over 200,000 clones, more than 75% seen once. Points on this clone: Its antigen remains unknown.

This CDR3 spans 11 amino acids. The V end lost 7 bases, the J end lost 0 bases, and 6 bases lay between the germline ends. CDR1 is SQVTM and CDR2 is ANQGSEA in the germline V gene. V is TRBV29-1 and J is TRBJ1-1; D gene unclear. The sequenced material came from PBMCs. This TCR derives from a woman aged 40 to 49 in good health and CMV-seropositive. Written as DNA, the CDR3 is TGCAGCGCCGGGATGAACACTGAAGCTTTCTTT. Translating it yields CSAGMNTEAFF.